Listed here are 25 T cell receptor beta chains from one sample, sequenced in a study of blood T cell repertoires in COVID-19. Data came from immunoSEQ multiplex PCR; TCRdb stores just in-frame clones and leaves some out. The table has about 210,000 clones, around four fifths seen once. The sample consisted of peripheral blood. These receptors all come from a woman of 80 years or more with COVID-19, enrolled during active disease.

This clone was observed a handful of times. V is TRBV11-2 and J is TRBJ2-1; D is perhaps TRBD2 (6 bases). CDR3 length: 12 amino acids. The germline V gene has CDR1 SGHAT and CDR2 FQNNGV. V was pared by 6 bases and J by 9 bases, with 12 bases between. CDR3 loop: CASRPVGGEQFF. In DNA form, the CDR3 reads TGTGCCAGCAGGCCTGTGGGGGGTGAGCAGTTCTTC.

The V call is TRBV11-2, the J call TRBJ1-6; D unresolved. Trimming left V 4 bases short and J 9 bases short, with 19 bases between. The CDR3 loop spans 16 amino acids. Germline V gives CDR1 SGHAT, CDR2 FQNNGV. CDR3 amino acids: CASSYSETPRVSPLHF. The CDR3 region has the DNA TGTGCCAGCAGCTATTCCGAGACCCCGAGGGTTTCACCCCTCCACTTT.

V and J are TRBV6-5 and TRBJ2-5, with 9 bases aligning to TRBD1. V was clipped by 6 bases and J by 4 bases; unmatched bases: 3. CDR3 length: 13 residues. Germline V gene sequence: CDR1 MNHEY, CDR2 SVGAGI. CDR3 in DNA: TGTGCCAGCAGGGGGACAGGGACAGAGACCCAGTACTTC. It yields the protein CASRGTGTETQYF.

V gene TRBV5-1 combines with J gene TRBJ2-7; 8 positions agree with TRBD1. The CDR3 consists of 15 residues. V dropped 4 bases and J dropped 5; count of bases not matched to a gene: 11. The V gene's germline CDR1 is SGHRS and CDR2 YFSETQ. The CDR3 loop reads CASSGRGREDDEQYF. CDR3 nucleotide sequence: TGCGCCAGCAGCGGCAGGGGGCGCGAGGATGACGAGCAGTACTTC.

This clone came up a few times. J is TRBJ2-5 and V is TRBV11-2; weak D call: TRBD2 (6 bases). V was cut by 3 bases and J by 1 base, with 9 bases left in between. The CDR3 spans 14 residues. Germline lookup yields CDR1 SGHAT and CDR2 FQNNGV. CDR3 amino acids: CASSLLAAQETQYF. CDR3 nucleotides: TGTGCCAGCAGCTTGTTAGCGGCCCAAGAGACCCAGTACTTC.

The rearrangement uses TRBV10-3 and TRBJ1-5; TRBD1 matches at 10 bases. Germline values: CDR1 ENHRY, CDR2 SYGVKD. V shed 8 bases and J 4 bases; nucleotides not matched to a gene: 5. The CDR3 covers 14 residues. The CDR3 reads CAIGVDRGNQPQHF. The CDR3 DNA follows: TGTGCCATCGGGGTGGACAGGGGGAATCAGCCCCAGCATTTT.

This clone showed up just once. This sequence joins TRBV4-3 and TRBJ2-2; 10 bases agree with TRBD2. V shed 4 bases and J 1 base; nucleotides not matched to a gene: 9. This CDR3 has 18 residues. CDR1 and CDR2 from the germline V gene are LGHNA and YSLEER. As DNA, the CDR3 is TGCGCCAGCAGCCGCTTGGCTTCTAGCGGGGGGAACACCGGGGAGCTGTTTTTT. Residues: CASSRLASSGGNTGELFF.

The genes are TRBV5-4 and TRBJ2-3; 7 nucleotides match TRBD2. The CDR3 spans 15 residues. V was clipped by 0 bases and J by 6 bases; unmatched bases: 7. Germline CDR1 is SGHNT and CDR2 is YYREEE (reference sequence). The CDR3 region is CASSLAAGREDTQYF. CDR3 sequence (DNA): TGTGCCAGCAGCTTGGCCGCAGGGCGGGAGGATACGCAGTATTTT.

This clone was detected only once. V usage is TRBV19 and J usage is TRBJ1-2; D possibly corresponds to TRBD1 (6 bases). The CDR3 is 14 residues long. The germline gives CDR1 LNHDA, CDR2 SQIVND (reference sequence). With 7 bases removed from V and 1 base from J, the gap between germline ends came to 13 bases. The CDR3, as DNA: TGTGCCAGTATGGCAGGACAGTATAACTATGGCTACACCTTC. This translates into CASMAGQYNYGYTF.

The gene calls are TRBV23-1 and TRBJ1-2, with a tentative D call TRBD1 (5 bases). TRBV23-1 is labeled an ORF, and its function is uncertain. V lost 6 bases, J lost 2 bases, and 22 bases lay in between. The CDR3 loop spans 17 amino acids. Here the CDR3 reads CASSQGKCVGGNYGYTF. The CDR3 nucleotides are TGCGCCAGCAGCCAAGGGAAGTGTGTGGGGGGAAACTATGGCTACACCTTC.

The V call is TRBV5-4, the J call TRBJ2-7; possibly TRBD2 for D (7 bases). CDR3 length equals 15 residues. The V and J ends lost 2 bases and 2 bases respectively, with 14 bases between them. Germline values: CDR1 SGHNT, CDR2 YYREEE (reference sequence). The CDR3 sequence is CASSLGGREPYEQYF. The CDR3 region has the DNA TGTGCCAGCAGCTTAGGGGGGAGGGAGCCCTACGAGCAGTACTTC.

The V and J genes are TRBV12-3 or TRBV12-4 and TRBJ1-2; D not certain. The CDR3 covers 12 residues. V dropped 1 base and J dropped 8 bases, with 8 bases sitting between them. CDR3 sequence (DNA): TGTGCCAGCAGTTTAGACGTCCGGGGCTACACCTTC. Its translation: CASSLDVRGYTF.

The V gene is TRBV19, the J gene TRBJ1-2; D perhaps matches TRBD1 (5 bases). Germline CDR1 is LNHDA and CDR2 is SQIVND (reference sequence). The CDR3 consists of 12 residues. Trimming took 3 bases from V and 5 from J, leaving 7 bases between them. Here the CDR3 reads CASSIQGYGYTF. In DNA form, the CDR3 reads TGTGCCAGTAGTATTCAGGGTTATGGCTACACCTTC.

The chain joins TRBV3-1 (or the pseudogene TRBV3-2) to TRBJ1-1; D gene unclear. V was clipped by 4 bases and J by 0 bases, with 12 bases between them. Germline values: CDR1 LGHDT, CDR2 YNNKEL (reference sequence). The CDR3 loop spans 15 amino acids. The CDR3 DNA sequence: TGTGCCAGCAGCCCCCCTAGGAGCATGAACACTGAAGCTTTCTTT. It translates to CASSPPRSMNTEAFF.

The V call is TRBV30, the J call TRBJ2-5; possible D gene TRBD2, 7 bases. Germline CDR1 GTSNPN, CDR2 SVGIG (reference sequence). The CDR3 length is 15 residues. With 4 bases removed from V and 2 bases from J, the gap between germline ends came to 17 bases. CDR3 protein: CAWNERGGRQETQYF. CDR3 DNA sequence: TGTGCCTGGAACGAGAGGGGGGGGCGTCAAGAGACCCAGTACTTC.

The V gene is TRBV5-4, the J gene TRBJ2-1; 8 bases match TRBD2. Losses at the gene ends were 4 bases for V and 2 bases for J; bases not matched to a gene: 8. The CDR3 extends over 16 amino acids. Germline V gives CDR1 SGHNT, CDR2 YYREEE (reference sequence). CDR3 DNA sequence: TGTGCCAGCAGCCTCTCAGCGGGGGTTACCTACAATGAGCAGTTCTTC. It is translated as CASSLSAGVTYNEQFF.

The chain recombines TRBV10-3 with TRBJ1-1; no firm D call. CDR3 size: 13 residues. Per germline, CDR1 ENHRY and CDR2 SYGVKD. The V end was cut by 3 bases, the J end by 5 bases, with 10 bases between. The CDR3 nucleotides read TGTGCCATCAGTGACGAGGGTGGTACTGAAGCTTTCTTT. Protein sequence: CAISDEGGTEAFF.

The chain uses TRBV7-8 and TRBJ2-2; 7 bases map to TRBD2. The length of the CDR3 is 16 residues. V trimming: 0 bases; J trimming: 5 bases; junction bases outside the gene matches: 6. CDR1 and CDR2 (germline): SGHVS, FQNEAQ. CDR3: CASSLAATGGTGELFF. CDR3 nucleotide sequence: TGTGCCAGCAGCTTAGCGGCCACGGGAGGAACCGGGGAGCTGTTTTTT.

The chain carries TRBV18 and TRBJ1-5; unclear D gene. This CDR3 has 13 residues. Trimming cost V 2 bases and J 4 bases, with 6 bases left between them. The germline CDR1 and CDR2 sequences are KGHSH and LQKENI. The CDR3 DNA reads TGTGCCAGCTCACCAACGGAGAATCAGCCCCAGCATTTT. Its protein product is CASSPTENQPQHF.

V is TRBV9 and J is TRBJ1-1; 7 bases match TRBD1. Germline loops: CDR1 SGDLS, CDR2 YYNGEE. With V trimmed by 4 bases and J by 2 bases, 17 bases remained unmatched. This CDR3 region has 18 residues. In DNA, the CDR3 is TGTGCCAGCAGCCCCCAGTACGAGGGGGCTATCCAAAACACTGAAGCTTTCTTT. The encoded protein is CASSPQYEGAIQNTEAFF. Combining the CDR3 with reference TRBV9 and TRBJ1-1 gives the whole variable domain DSGVTQTPKHLITATGQRVTLRCSPRSGDLSVYWYQQSLDQGLQFLIQYYNGEERAKGNILERFSAQQFPDLHSELNLSSLELGDSALYFCASSPQYEGAIQNTEAFFGQGTRLTVV.

The CDR3 here is CASSELMTLDGYTF. In DNA form, the CDR3 reads TGTGCCAGCAGTGAACTTATGACACTTGATGGCTACACCTTC. The chain links TRBV6-1 to TRBJ1-2, with D unresolved. This CDR3 region has 14 residues. V lost 2 bases, J lost 6 bases, and 13 bases lay in between. Germline V gene sequence: CDR1 MNHNS, CDR2 SASEGT.

The rearrangement joins TRBV5-6 to TRBJ1-5, with TRBD1 matching 12 bases. Germline V gene lookup returns CDR1 SGHDT and CDR2 YYEEEE. With V trimmed by 4 bases and J by 6 bases, 5 bases remained unmatched. The CDR3 has 15 amino acids. CDR3 residues: CASSRRDRGPQPQHF. CDR3 DNA: TGTGCCAGCAGCCGCCGGGACAGGGGGCCTCAGCCCCAGCATTTT.

V gene TRBV5-1 combines with J gene TRBJ1-3, with D possibly being TRBD1 (6 bases). The CDR3 covers 15 residues. Germline V lookup: CDR1 SGHRS, CDR2 YFSETQ. Trimming took off 0 bases at V and 4 bases at J, with 11 bases between the two ends. The CDR3 bases are TGCGCCAGCAGCTTGGAGGGGACACCAGGAAACACCATATATTTT. It translates to CASSLEGTPGNTIYF.

For the CDR3, the DNA is TGTGCCAGCAGCTTAATGGGACAGGGCTCTGGAAACACCATATATTTT. This translates into CASSLMGQGSGNTIYF. The chain employs TRBV7-8 and TRBJ1-3; 9 nucleotides line up with TRBD1. In germline, CDR1 is SGHVS, CDR2 FQNEAQ. The V gene end was trimmed by 2 bases and the J gene end by 0 bases; junction bases not matched to a gene: 2. The CDR3 consists of 16 residues. Together with reference TRBV7-8 and TRBJ1-3, the CDR3 gives the full variable domain: GAGVSQSPRYKVAKRGQDVALRCDPISGHVSLFWYQQALGQGPEFLTYFQNEAQLDKSGLPSDRFFAERPEGSVSTLKIQRTQQEDSAVYLCASSLMGQGSGNTIYFGEGSWLTVV.

This clone was picked up a small number of times. The V call is TRBV15, the J call TRBJ1-6; possibly TRBD1 for D (6 bases). The CDR3 is 13 amino acids. The germline CDR1 and CDR2 sequences are LNHNV and YYDKDF (reference sequence). Trimming stripped 1 base from V and 11 bases from J, with 9 bases between. DNA for the CDR3: TGTGCCACCAGCAGAGCAGGGGAAGCACCCCTCCACTTT. It encodes CATSRAGEAPLHF. The variable domain in full, with the rest retrieved from reference TRBV15 and TRBJ1-6, is DAMVIQNPRYQVTQFGKPVTLSCSQTLNHNVMYWYQQKSSQAPKLLFHYYDKDFNNEADTPDNFQSRRPNTSFCFLDIRSPGLGDTAMYLCATSRAGEAPLHFGNGTRLTVT.